This T cell receptor beta chain was found in a study of blood T cell repertoires in COVID-19. Germline CDR1 and CDR2: MGHRA and YSYEKL. The CDR3 totals 17 residues. Trimming took 3 bases from V and 7 from J; bases not matched to a gene: 9. Profiled with immunoSEQ multiplex PCR; TCRdb holds only in-frame clones, not every one. The sample holds 350,000 to 550,000 clones, more than 85% seen once. The rearrangement joins TRBV4-1 to TRBJ2-2; 12 bases fit TRBD1. This sequence originates from a woman aged 25 to 39 with acute or convalescent COVID-19. Specimen: peripheral blood. The CDR3 DNA sequence: TGCGCCAGCAGCCAGAGGGGACAGGGGGCGCGGGGCGGGGAGCTGTTTTTT. This gives the protein CASSQRGQGARGGELFF.